The clone carrying this T cell receptor (beta chain) was counted between two and nine times. What it binds is unknown. The sample originates from a study of T cell responses to AZD1222 COVID-19 vaccine. The method was immunoSEQ multiplex PCR; TCRdb's version includes in-frame clones alone and lacks a portion of them. The data show just over 90,000 clones, 80% to 90% seen once. CDR3 length: 17 amino acids. The germline gives CDR1 SNHLY, CDR2 FYNNEI. V was clipped by 7 bases and J by 3 bases, with 22 bases between them. Study-wide results and limits: Repertoires were obtained only post-peak T cell response. Clonal diversity was possibly underestimated, and the donors were mostly white British, with more females.

The origin of this receptor is an adult who received the AZD1222 COVID-19 vaccine. The input for sequencing was peripheral blood, taken 28 days after the second AZD1222 dose. The chain couples TRBV2 to TRBJ2-1; no firm D call. For the CDR3, the DNA is TGTGCCAGCACCTGGTTTCTGGCCCAAGGTAGCTACAATGAGCAGTTCTTC. Protein product: CASTWFLAQGSYNEQFF.